The 14 T cell receptor beta chains listed next were all sequenced from one sample in a study of neurological immune-mediated disorders. TCRdb passed the 5' RACE reads through MiXCR, listing each CDR3 protein once. The sample gives approximately 16,000 distinct CDR3 sequences, approximately 21% of which show up once; 23% is in the top ten. Sequencing was performed on PBMCs. The receptors were sampled from a man aged 45-65 years in good health.

The chain combines TRBV29-1 with TRBJ2-5; the D call may be TRBD1 or TRBD2 (5 bases each). The V end lost 5 bases, the J end lost 6 bases, and 13 bases lay between the germline ends. The CDR3 is made up of 12 amino acids. The germline V gene has CDR1 SQVTM and CDR2 ANQGSEA. The CDR3 DNA reads TGCAGCGTTCCCGGGACCCTAAAGACCCAGTACTTC. Translating it yields CSVPGTLKTQYF.

This sequence joins TRBV6-5 and TRBJ1-1; unclear D gene. V was clipped by 7 bases and J by 4 bases, with 10 bases between them. The CDR3 has 12 residues. The germline CDR1 and CDR2 sequences are MNHEY and SVGAGI. CDR3 DNA sequence: TGTGCCAGCACCAACGGGGTCACTGAAGCTTTCTTT. It encodes CASTNGVTEAFF.

This clonotype has ten or more counts. DNA of the CDR3: TGTGCCAGCAGTTACAAGGGGTTTAGATACAATGAGCAGTTCTTC. Its translation is CASSYKGFRYNEQFF. The chain joins TRBV6-2 or TRBV6-3 to TRBJ2-1, with D possibly matching TRBD1 (5 bases). The V end was cut by 2 bases, the J end by 4 bases, with 12 bases between. There are 15 residues in the CDR3. Germline V lookup: CDR1 MNHEY, CDR2 SVGEGT.

This clonotype was detected ten times or more. The V call is TRBV4-2, the J call TRBJ1-3; no clear D gene. V was cut by 6 bases and J by 1 base, with 10 bases left in between. The germline CDR1 and CDR2 sequences are LGHNA and YNFKEQ. This CDR3 comprises 14 residues. The CDR3 sequence is CASRDGSSGNTIYF. CDR3 bases: TGTGCCAGCAGAGACGGCTCATCTGGAAACACCATATATTTT.

CDR3 amino acids: CSGGKGTPLDTQYF. In nucleotides, the CDR3 is TGCAGTGGGGGAAAGGGGACCCCCTTGGATACGCAGTATTTT. This chain links TRBV20-1 with TRBJ2-3; tentatively, D is TRBD1 or TRBD2 (5 bases each). Trimming removed 7 bases from V and 6 bases from J, with 20 bases in between. The CDR3 runs to 14 residues. Germline CDR1 DFQATT, CDR2 SNEGSKA (reference sequence).

This clonotype came up many times. V is TRBV20-1 and J is TRBJ1-1; perhaps TRBD1 as D (5 bases). The V end lost 7 bases, the J end lost 6 bases, and 18 bases lay between the germline ends. CDR3 length: 13 residues. Per the germline V gene, CDR1 is DFQATT and CDR2 is SNEGSKA (reference sequence). CDR3 region: CSGAPGASAEAFF. Here the CDR3 DNA reads TGCAGTGGAGCACCTGGGGCGAGTGCTGAAGCTTTCTTT.

The table lists this clonotype with many counts. The chain employs TRBV20-1 and TRBJ2-1, with no clear D. Germline V gene data show CDR1 as DFQATT and CDR2 as SNEGSKA (reference sequence). The CDR3 is made up of 13 amino acids. V dropped 3 bases and J dropped 7 bases, with 13 bases sitting between them. CDR3 DNA sequence: TGCAGTGCTAGTGTCCCCCGACATAATGAGCAGTTCTTC. It encodes CSASVPRHNEQFF.

This clonotype was picked up many times. This chain uses TRBV7-9 with TRBJ2-3; D is unclear. This CDR3 has 14 residues. The germline gives CDR1 SEHNR, CDR2 FQNEAQ (reference sequence). V was shortened by 4 bases and J by 4 bases, with 12 bases between the two germline ends. The CDR3 DNA is TGTGCCAGCAGCTCCCCCCGGAATCCAGATACGCAGTATTTT. The encoded protein is CASSSPRNPDTQYF.

CDR3 nucleotide sequence: TGCGCCAGCAGGGGAAACAGGGTCCCCTACGAGCAGTACTTC. It specifies CASRGNRVPYEQYF. This chain links TRBV23-1 with TRBJ2-7, with D possibly being TRBD1 (6 bases). TRBV23-1 is labeled an ORF, and its function is uncertain. The V end was cut by 6 bases, the J end by 2 bases, with 14 bases between. The CDR3 covers 14 residues.

The table lists this clonotype with many counts. V is TRBV20-1 and J is TRBJ1-3, with D possibly being TRBD1 (6 bases). The CDR3 is made up of 17 amino acids. CDR1 and CDR2 (germline): DFQATT, SNEGSKA (reference sequence). The V and J ends lost 3 bases and 0 bases respectively, with 18 bases between them. As DNA, the CDR3 is TGCAGTGCTAGGGTCCCTCAGGGGATATACTCTGGAAACACCATATATTTT. This translates into CSARVPQGIYSGNTIYF.

This clonotype was seen many times. V usage is TRBV6-2 or TRBV6-3 and J usage is TRBJ2-7, with D possibly TRBD2 on 5 matching bases. This CDR3 has 14 residues. The germline V and J ends were trimmed by 2 bases and 6 bases, with 14 bases remaining between them. Germline-derived CDR1 and CDR2 are MNHEY and SVGEGT. CDR3 coding DNA: TGTGCCAGCAGTTACGGTGTTAGCGCCGGCGAGCAGTACTTC. Residues: CASSYGVSAGEQYF.

This clonotype showed up many times. This rearrangement joins TRBV20-1 to TRBJ2-7; the D gene is possibly TRBD1 (6 bases). Germline values: CDR1 DFQATT, CDR2 SNEGSKA (reference sequence). This CDR3 is 15 amino acids long. V was pared by 4 bases and J by 6 bases, with 22 bases between. The CDR3 DNA sequence: TGCAGTGCTACCTCCGCATACAGGGAGCATGGCGAGCAGTACTTC. Amino acids: CSATSAYREHGEQYF.

This clonotype was picked up many times. The chain employs TRBV20-1 and TRBJ2-3; D uncertain. The V and J ends lost 3 bases and 4 bases respectively, with 11 bases between them. The germline V gene has CDR1 DFQATT and CDR2 SNEGSKA (reference sequence). CDR3 length equals 13 residues. The CDR3 here is CSASTGLADTQYF. Here the CDR3 DNA reads TGCAGTGCTAGTACTGGGTTGGCAGATACGCAGTATTTT.

This chain links TRBV12-3 or TRBV12-4 with TRBJ2-1; tentatively, D is TRBD1 (5 bases). Trimming pared 7 bases from V and 5 bases from J, leaving 15 bases between. This CDR3 has 14 residues. In DNA, the CDR3 is TGTGCCAGCAAAGGGGTGAAAGGGAACAATGAGCAGTTCTTC. Protein: CASKGVKGNNEQFF.